The rows below give T cell receptor beta chains drawn from one sample of a study of T-cell memory formation after mild COVID-19. TCRdb analysed the 5' RACE reads with MiXCR anew, one entry per CDR3 protein. Of approximately 300,000 distinct CDR3 sequences listed, just under 20% are singletons. Source material: PBMCs or a T cell subset sorted from them (not recorded which). All receptors come from a man between 18 and 29 years old who had mild COVID-19 (a few samples of this study predate the infection). Cell type and time point are not known. Each CDR3 is given with its conserved first and last residue. The D gene is left open where the match is weak. Some rows mark clone size as missing; the rest say once, few, many or name a class of expanded clone.

d_call,j_call,v_call,clone_size,cdr3_aa,cdr3_nt
TRBD1,TRBJ2-7,TRBV5-1,few,CASSNRGPPEQYF,TGCGCCAGCAGCAACAGGGGGCCCCCGGAGCAGTACTTC
.,TRBJ2-3,TRBV6-4,few,CASSHRAGATDTQYF,TGTGCCAGCAGCCATAGAGCCGGTGCCACAGATACGCAGTATTTT
.,TRBJ1-4,TRBV20-1,many,CSARDVVGGEKLFF,TGCAGTGCTAGAGATGTGGTGGGTGGTGAAAAACTGTTTTTT
.,TRBJ2-3,TRBV20-1,.,CSAPRSTDTQYF,TGCAGTGCCCCCCGAAGCACAGATACGCAGTATTTT
.,TRBJ2-7,TRBV5-6,few,CASSLVRAGNYEQYF,TGTGCCAGCAGCTTGGTGCGTGCGGGGAACTACGAGCAGTACTTC
TRBD1,TRBJ1-2,TRBV5-1,few,CASSSRGFDYGYTF,TGCGCCAGCAGCTCCAGGGGGTTTGACTATGGCTACACCTTC
TRBD1,TRBJ1-5,TRBV24-1,.,CATSDPTGSQPQHF,TGTGCCACCAGTGACCCGACAGGGAGTCAGCCCCAGCATTTT
.,TRBJ1-1,TRBV18,few,CASSPSPALTEAFF,TGTGCCAGCTCACCATCCCCTGCCCTCACTGAAGCTTTCTTT
.,TRBJ1-2,TRBV5-1,.,CASSSTLNYGYTF,TGCGCCAGCAGCTCAACACTGAACTATGGCTACACCTTC
TRBD1,TRBJ1-1,TRBV12-3/TRBV12-4,.,CASTKGQWETEAFF,TGTGCCAGCACCAAGGGACAGTGGGAGACTGAAGCTTTCTTT